Listed below are T cell receptor beta chains from one sample, sequenced in a study of T cells in Graves' hyperthyroidism and ophthalmopathy. TCRdb processed the multiplex PCR reads anew with MiXCR; each CDR3 protein has one entry. This repertoire shows nearly 600,000 distinct CDR3 sequences, 14% found once; its top ten account for about 7%. Material for sequencing was blood. The source of these receptors is a woman aged 18-29 years with Graves' ophthalmopathy. Both conserved end residues are part of each CDR3. D genes are given only for firm matches. Clone size is shown for a subset of rows, as once, few, many or a class of expanded clone.

>-|16|many|TRBJ1-1|TRBV7-9
CASSLRGAGGPTEAFF
TGTGCCAGCAGCTTACGTGGTGCAGGTGGGCCCACTGAAGCTTTCTTT
>TRBD1|13|many|TRBJ2-7|TRBV13
CASSSTGVGEQYF
TGTGCCAGCAGCTCGACAGGGGTGGGCGAGCAGTACTTC
>TRBD1|23|-|TRBJ2-6|TRBV11-2
CASSLGFGRDRLKISSGANVLTF
TGTGCCAGCAGCTTAGGGTTCGGTCGGGACAGGCTTAAAATCAGCTCTGGGGCCAACGTCCTGACTTTC
>-|13|many|TRBJ2-2|TRBV12-3/TRBV12-4
CASSPDTGGELFF
TGTGCCAGCAGCCCTGACACGGGCGGGGAGCTGTTTTTT
>-|12|-|TRBJ1-2|TRBV20-1
CSARDGKSGYTF
TGCAGTGCTAGGGACGGGAAGAGTGGCTACACCTTC
>-|16|many|TRBJ2-7|TRBV20-1
CSARDYPAVSSYEQYF
TGCAGTGCTAGAGATTACCCAGCGGTTAGCTCCTACGAGCAGTACTTC
>TRBD1|16|many|TRBJ1-4|TRBV5-1
CASSWDREATNEKLFF
TGCGCCAGCAGCTGGGACAGGGAGGCAACTAATGAAAAACTGTTTTTT
>-|17|many|TRBJ2-1|TRBV7-8
CASSSATGRDSYNEQFF
TGTGCCAGCAGCTCGGCGACAGGGAGGGATTCCTACAATGAGCAGTTCTTC
>-|18|-|TRBJ1-1|TRBV7-3
CASSLTALRGLQRGEAFF
TGTGCCAGCAGCTTAACGGCCTTAAGGGGACTCCAGAGAGGTGAAGCTTTCTTT
>-|12|many|TRBJ2-5|TRBV6-1
CASSQKRETQYF
TGTGCCAGCAGTCAAAAACGGGAGACCCAGTACTTC
>-|13|many|TRBJ1-3|TRBV30
CAWSVGSGNTIYF
TGTGCCTGGAGTGTCGGCTCTGGAAACACCATATATTTT
>TRBD2|14|many|TRBJ2-1|TRBV20-1
CSATAGGEYNEQFF
TGCAGTGCTACGGCGGGAGGGGAGTACAATGAGCAGTTCTTC
>-|15|many|TRBJ1-6|TRBV2
CATRGQSSYNSPLHF
TGTGCCACCCGGGGGCAGAGCTCCTATAATTCACCCCTCCACTTT
>TRBD1|15|few|TRBJ2-1|TRBV24-1
CATSEAGQGTNEQFF
TGTGCCACCAGTGAAGCGGGACAGGGAACCAATGAGCAGTTCTTC
>-|12|many|TRBJ2-7|TRBV28
CASSLLTYEQYF
TGTGCCAGCAGTTTGTTGACCTACGAGCAGTACTTC
>TRBD1|13|-|TRBJ1-5|TRBV28
CASQPGGSQPQHF
TGTGCCAGCCAACCAGGGGGAAGTCAGCCCCAGCATTTT
>-|14|few|TRBJ2-3|TRBV4-3
CASSQGVGSDTQYF
TGCGCCAGCAGCCAAGGGGTCGGATCAGATACGCAGTATTTT
>TRBD2|17|many|TRBJ2-5|TRBV4-2
CASSQDGPGGPQETQYF
TGTGCCAGCAGCCAAGATGGACCGGGAGGGCCGCAAGAGACCCAGTACTTC
>-|14|few|TRBJ1-1|TRBV9
CASSDGHTNTEAFF
TGTGCCAGCAGCGACGGACATACGAACACTGAAGCTTTCTTT
>-|16|many|TRBJ2-1|TRBV20-1
CSADSRSGSSYNEQFF
TGCAGTGCTGATTCAAGATCAGGGTCCTCCTACAATGAGCAGTTCTTC
>-|12|-|TRBJ1-2|TRBV11-2
CASSLRGSGYTF
TGTGCCAGCAGCCTTAGGGGGTCCGGCTACACCTTC
>-|15|few|TRBJ1-4|TRBV11-2
CASTLSGAGNEKLFF
TGTGCCAGCACACTATCAGGGGCCGGGAATGAAAAACTGTTTTTT
>TRBD1|19|many|TRBJ2-3|TRBV7-8
CASSLGGGQGGSGTDTQYF
TGTGCCAGCAGCTTAGGGGGGGGACAGGGAGGTTCTGGCACAGATACGCAGTATTTT